This TCR beta chain is drawn from a study of T-cell reconstitution after alpha-beta-depleted transplantation in children. As it was prepared, the TCRbeta library received unique molecular identifiers. TCRdb reprocessed the PCR reads with MiXCR, giving one entry per CDR3 protein. The top ten clones hold over 5.5% of a sample with a few hundred thousand distinct CDR3 sequences, 8% to 10% of them seen once. The CDR3 is made up of 14 amino acids. V gave up 3 bases and J gave up 0 bases, with 10 bases separating them. The germline CDR1 and CDR2 sequences are DFQATT and SNEGSKA (reference sequence). This clonotype came up many times.

The V and J genes are TRBV20-1 and TRBJ2-3, with D unresolved. The sequencing used PBMCs from the stem cell graft donor, collected from the stem cell graft. The TCR sequence derives from a human donor who donated a stem cell graft to a child with acute lymphoblastic leukemia. CDR3 DNA sequence: TGCAGTGCTAGTGCCCCCGGTAGCACAGATACGCAGTATTTT. Translating it yields CSASAPGSTDTQYF.